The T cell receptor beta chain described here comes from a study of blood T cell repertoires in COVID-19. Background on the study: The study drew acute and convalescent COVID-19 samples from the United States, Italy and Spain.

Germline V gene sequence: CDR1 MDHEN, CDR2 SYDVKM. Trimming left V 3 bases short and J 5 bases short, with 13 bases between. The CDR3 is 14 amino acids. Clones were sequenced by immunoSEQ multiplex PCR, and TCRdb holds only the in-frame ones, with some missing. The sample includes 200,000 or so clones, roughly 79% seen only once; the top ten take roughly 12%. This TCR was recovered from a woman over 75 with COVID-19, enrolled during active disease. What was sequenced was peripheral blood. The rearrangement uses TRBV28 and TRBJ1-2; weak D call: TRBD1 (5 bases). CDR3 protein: CASSFSGVMYGYTF. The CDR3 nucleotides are TGTGCCAGCAGTTTTTCGGGGGTTATGTATGGCTACACCTTC.